This T cell receptor beta chain derives from a study of cytomegalovirus exposure and HLA in healthy donors. Findings and limits, study-wide: Immune exposure information comprised only CMV serostatus. Later on, a genetic analysis was performed. It linked a missense variant in DCLRE1C with V- and J-gene trimming of TCR beta. Researchers catalogued roughly 170 TCR beta chains as cytomegalovirus-associated.

For the donor in question, CMV serostatus went unrecorded. Comments on this clone: The antigen is undetermined.

PCR amplification relied on 60 Vbeta primers (plus 13 Jbeta primers). Clones were sequenced by immunoSEQ multiplex PCR, and TCRdb holds only the in-frame ones, with some missing. The table has about 94,000 clones, 70% to 85% seen once. There are 21 residues in the CDR3. Germline-derived CDR1 and CDR2 are KGHSH and LQKENI. V lost 0 bases, J lost 5 bases, and 15 bases stayed unmatched. The source of this sequence is a human donor in good health. Sequencing was performed on PBMCs. This sequence joins TRBV18 and TRBJ2-2; 13 positions match TRBD2. The CDR3 loop is CASSPPIVGGLAGVETGELFF. CDR3 in DNA: TGTGCCAGCTCACCACCCATTGTAGGCGGACTAGCGGGAGTAGAGACCGGGGAGCTGTTTTTT.